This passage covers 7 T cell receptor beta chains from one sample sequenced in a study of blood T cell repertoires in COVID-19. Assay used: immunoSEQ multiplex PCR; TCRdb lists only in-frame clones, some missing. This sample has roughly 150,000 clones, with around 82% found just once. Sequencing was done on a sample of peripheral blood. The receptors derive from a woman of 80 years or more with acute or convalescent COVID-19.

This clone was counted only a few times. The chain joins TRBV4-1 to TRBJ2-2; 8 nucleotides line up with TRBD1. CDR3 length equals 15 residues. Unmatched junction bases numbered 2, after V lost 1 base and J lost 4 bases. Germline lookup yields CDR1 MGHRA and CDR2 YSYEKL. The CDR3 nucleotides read TGCGCCAGCAGCCAAGCGGACAGGGCCACCGGGGAGCTGTTTTTT. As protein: CASSQADRATGELFF.

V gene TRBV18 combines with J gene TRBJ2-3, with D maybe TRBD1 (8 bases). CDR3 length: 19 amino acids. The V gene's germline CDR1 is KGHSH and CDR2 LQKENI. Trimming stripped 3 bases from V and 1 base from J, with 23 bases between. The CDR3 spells CASSPDRDREGRGTDTQYF. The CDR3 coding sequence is TGTGCCAGCTCACCGGACAGGGATAGGGAGGGCCGGGGCACAGATACGCAGTATTTT.

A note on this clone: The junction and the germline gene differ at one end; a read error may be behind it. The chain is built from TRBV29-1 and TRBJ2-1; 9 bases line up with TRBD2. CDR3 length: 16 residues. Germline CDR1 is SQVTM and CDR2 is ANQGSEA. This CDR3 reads CSAEGGRGGYYNEQFF. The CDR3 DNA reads TGCAGCGCTGAAGGTGGGCGGGGGGGATATTACAATGAGCAGTTCTTC.

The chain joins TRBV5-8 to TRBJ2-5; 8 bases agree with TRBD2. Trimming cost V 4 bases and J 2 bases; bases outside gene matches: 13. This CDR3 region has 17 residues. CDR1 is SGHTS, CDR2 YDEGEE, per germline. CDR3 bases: TGTGCCAGCAGCCATGGTAGGGGCGGGGGGATTCAAGAGACCCAGTACTTC. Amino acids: CASSHGRGGGIQETQYF.

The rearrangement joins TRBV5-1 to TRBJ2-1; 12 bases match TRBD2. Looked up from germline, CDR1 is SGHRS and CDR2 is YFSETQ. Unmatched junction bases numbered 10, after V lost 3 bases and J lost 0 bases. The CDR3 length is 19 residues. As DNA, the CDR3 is TGCGCCAGCAGCTGGGGGGGACTAGCGGGCCTCAGCTCCTACAATGAGCAGTTCTTC. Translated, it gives CASSWGGLAGLSSYNEQFF.

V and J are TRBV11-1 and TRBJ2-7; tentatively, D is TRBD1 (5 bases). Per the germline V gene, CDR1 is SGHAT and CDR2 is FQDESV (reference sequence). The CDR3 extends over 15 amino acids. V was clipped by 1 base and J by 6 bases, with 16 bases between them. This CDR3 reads CASSLGTGIYSEQYF. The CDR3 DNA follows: TGTGCCAGCAGCTTAGGAACAGGAATTTACTCCGAGCAGTACTTC.

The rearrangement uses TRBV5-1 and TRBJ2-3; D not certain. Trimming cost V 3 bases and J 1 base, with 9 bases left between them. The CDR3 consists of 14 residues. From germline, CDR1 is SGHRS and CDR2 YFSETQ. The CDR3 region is CASSSGSGTDTQYF. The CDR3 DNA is TGCGCCAGCAGCTCCGGGTCCGGCACAGATACGCAGTATTTT.